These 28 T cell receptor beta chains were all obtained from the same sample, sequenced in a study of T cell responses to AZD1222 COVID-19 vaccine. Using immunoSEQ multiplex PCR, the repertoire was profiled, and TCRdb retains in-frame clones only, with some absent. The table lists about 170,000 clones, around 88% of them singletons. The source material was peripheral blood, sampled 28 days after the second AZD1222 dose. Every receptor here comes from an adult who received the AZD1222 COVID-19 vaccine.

CDR3 nucleotides: TGTGCCAGCAGCTTAGAGGGGGCTACATACAATGAGCAGTTCTTC. Its protein is CASSLEGATYNEQFF. The chain joins TRBV11-2 to TRBJ2-1, with D maybe TRBD1 (6 bases). The ends were cut back, 0 bases at V and 4 bases at J, with 10 bases in the middle. This CDR3 has 15 amino acids. Germline lookup yields CDR1 SGHAT and CDR2 FQNNGV.

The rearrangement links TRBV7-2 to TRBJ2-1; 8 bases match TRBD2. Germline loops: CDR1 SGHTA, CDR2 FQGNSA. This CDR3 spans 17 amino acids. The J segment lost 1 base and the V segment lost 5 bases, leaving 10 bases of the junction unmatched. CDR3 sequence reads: CASSPFWRGESYNEQFF. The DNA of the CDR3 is TGTGCCAGCAGCCCCTTTTGGCGGGGGGAATCCTACAATGAGCAGTTCTTC.

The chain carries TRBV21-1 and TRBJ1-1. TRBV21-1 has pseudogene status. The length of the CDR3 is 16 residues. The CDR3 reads CASSKVRGERSTEAFF. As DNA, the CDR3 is TGTGCCAGCAGCAAAGTCCGCGGCGAACGAAGCACTGAAGCTTTCTTT.

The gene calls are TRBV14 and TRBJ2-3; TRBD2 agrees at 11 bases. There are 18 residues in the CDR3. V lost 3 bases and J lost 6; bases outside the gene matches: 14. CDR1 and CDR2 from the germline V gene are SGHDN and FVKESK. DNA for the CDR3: TGTGCCAGCAGCCAGAAGAGGCTAGCGGGGGGCCGCGGGGATACGCAGTATTTT. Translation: CASSQKRLAGGRGDTQYF.

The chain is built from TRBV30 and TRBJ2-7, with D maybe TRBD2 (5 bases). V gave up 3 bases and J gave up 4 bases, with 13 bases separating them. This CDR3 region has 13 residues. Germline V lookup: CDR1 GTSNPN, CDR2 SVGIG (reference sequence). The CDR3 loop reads CAWSRTGSYEQYF. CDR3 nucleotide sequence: TGTGCCTGGAGCCGAACGGGGTCATACGAGCAGTACTTC.

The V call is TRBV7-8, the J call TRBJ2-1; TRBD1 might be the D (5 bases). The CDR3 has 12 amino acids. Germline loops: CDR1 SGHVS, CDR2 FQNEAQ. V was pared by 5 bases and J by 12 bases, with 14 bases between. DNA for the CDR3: TGTGCCAGCAGCGCCAGGGTTTCGGGGCAGTTCTTC. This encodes CASSARVSGQFF.

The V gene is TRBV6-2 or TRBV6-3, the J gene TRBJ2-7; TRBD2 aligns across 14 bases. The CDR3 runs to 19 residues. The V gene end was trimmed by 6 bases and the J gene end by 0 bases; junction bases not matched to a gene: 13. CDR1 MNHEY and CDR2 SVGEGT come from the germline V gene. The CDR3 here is CASSSRYRTSGGYSYEQYF. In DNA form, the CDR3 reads TGTGCCAGCAGCTCTCGCTACCGGACTAGCGGGGGGTACTCCTACGAGCAGTACTTC.

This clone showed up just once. The CDR3 region is CASSLTHSNPNYGYTF. In DNA form, the CDR3 reads TGCGCCAGCAGCCTCACTCACAGCAACCCTAACTATGGCTACACCTTC. The chain uses TRBV4-3 and TRBJ1-2, with D hard to call. In germline, CDR1 is LGHNA, CDR2 YSLEER. V lost 4 bases, J lost 0 bases, and 15 bases lay in between. CDR3 length: 16 residues.

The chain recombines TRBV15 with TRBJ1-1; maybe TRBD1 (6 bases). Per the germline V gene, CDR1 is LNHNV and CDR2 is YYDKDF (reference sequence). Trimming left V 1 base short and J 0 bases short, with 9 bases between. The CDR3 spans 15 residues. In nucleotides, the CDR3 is TGTGCCACCAGCAGAGGGGGGGCCTTGAACACTGAAGCTTTCTTT. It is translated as CATSRGGALNTEAFF.

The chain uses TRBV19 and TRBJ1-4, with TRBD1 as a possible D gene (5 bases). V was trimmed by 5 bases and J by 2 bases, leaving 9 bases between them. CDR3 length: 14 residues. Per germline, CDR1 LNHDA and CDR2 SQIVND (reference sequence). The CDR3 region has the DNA TGTGCCAGTAGTCGGGGACGGACTAATGAAAAACTGTTTTTT. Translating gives CASSRGRTNEKLFF.

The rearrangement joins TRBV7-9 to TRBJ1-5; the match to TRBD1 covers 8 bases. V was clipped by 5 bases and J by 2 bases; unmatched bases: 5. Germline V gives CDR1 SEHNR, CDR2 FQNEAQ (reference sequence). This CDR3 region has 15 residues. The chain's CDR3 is CASSPRGQGNQPQHF. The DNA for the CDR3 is TGTGCCAGCAGCCCTCGGGGACAGGGCAATCAGCCCCAGCATTTT.

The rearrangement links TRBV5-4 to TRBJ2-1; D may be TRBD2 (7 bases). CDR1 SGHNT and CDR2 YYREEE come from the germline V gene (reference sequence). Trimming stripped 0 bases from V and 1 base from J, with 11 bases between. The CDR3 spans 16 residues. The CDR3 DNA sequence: TGTGCCAGCAGCTTGGCCGCGGGGGCATCCTACAATGAGCAGTTCTTC. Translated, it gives CASSLAAGASYNEQFF.

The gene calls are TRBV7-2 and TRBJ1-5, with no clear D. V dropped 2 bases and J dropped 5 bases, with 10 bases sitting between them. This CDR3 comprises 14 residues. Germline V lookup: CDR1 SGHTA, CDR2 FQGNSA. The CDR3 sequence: CASSLSWRDQPQHF. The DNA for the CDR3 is TGTGCCAGCAGCTTAAGTTGGAGGGATCAGCCCCAGCATTTT.

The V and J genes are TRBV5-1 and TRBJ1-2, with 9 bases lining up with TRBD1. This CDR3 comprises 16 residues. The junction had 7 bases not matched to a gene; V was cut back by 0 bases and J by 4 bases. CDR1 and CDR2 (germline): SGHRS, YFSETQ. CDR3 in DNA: TGCGCCAGCAGCTTGGAGGGGGGACAGGGCCTCTATGGCTACACCTTC. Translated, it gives CASSLEGGQGLYGYTF.

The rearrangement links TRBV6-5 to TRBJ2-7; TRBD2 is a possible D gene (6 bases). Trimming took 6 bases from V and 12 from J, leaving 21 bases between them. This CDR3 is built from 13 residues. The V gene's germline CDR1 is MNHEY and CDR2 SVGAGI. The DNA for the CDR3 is TGTGCCAGCAGCAGGGTATATGGCCTTAGCGGGTACTTC. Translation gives CASSRVYGLSGYF.

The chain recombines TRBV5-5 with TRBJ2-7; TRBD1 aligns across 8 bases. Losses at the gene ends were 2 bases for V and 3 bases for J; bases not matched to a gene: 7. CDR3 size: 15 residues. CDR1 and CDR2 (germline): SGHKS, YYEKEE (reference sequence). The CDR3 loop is CASSLGQGSYYEQYF. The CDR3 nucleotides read TGTGCCAGCAGCTTAGGACAGGGTTCTTACTACGAGCAGTACTTC.

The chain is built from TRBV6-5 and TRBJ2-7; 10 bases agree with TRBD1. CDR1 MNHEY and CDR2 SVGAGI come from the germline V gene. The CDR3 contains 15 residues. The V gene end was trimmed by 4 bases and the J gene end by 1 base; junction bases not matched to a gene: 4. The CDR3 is CASSSRTGGSYEQYF. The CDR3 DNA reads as TGTGCCAGCAGTTCTCGGACAGGGGGGTCCTACGAGCAGTACTTC.

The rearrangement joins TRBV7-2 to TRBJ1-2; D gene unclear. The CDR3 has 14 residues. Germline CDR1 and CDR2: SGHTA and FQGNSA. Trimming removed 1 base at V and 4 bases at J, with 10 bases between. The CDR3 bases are TGTGCCAGCAGCTTAGGGCAGATCGTCTATGGCTACACCTTC. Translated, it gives CASSLGQIVYGYTF.

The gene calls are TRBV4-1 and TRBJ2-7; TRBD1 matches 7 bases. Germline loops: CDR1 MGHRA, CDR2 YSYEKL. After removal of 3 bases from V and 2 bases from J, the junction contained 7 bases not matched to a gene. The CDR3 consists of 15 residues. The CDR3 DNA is TGCGCCAGCAGCCATCAGGCCCAGGGGGCCTACGAGCAGTACTTC. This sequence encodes CASSHQAQGAYEQYF.

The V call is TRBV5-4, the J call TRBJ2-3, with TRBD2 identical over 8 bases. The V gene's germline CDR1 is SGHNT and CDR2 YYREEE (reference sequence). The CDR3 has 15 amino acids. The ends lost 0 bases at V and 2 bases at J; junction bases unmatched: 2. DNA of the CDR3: TGTGCCAGCAGCTTGGACGGGGGGGCCACAGATACGCAGTATTTT. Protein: CASSLDGGATDTQYF.

CDR3 in DNA: TGTGCCAGTACACAGGGTTATGGCTACACCTTC. Translated, it gives CASTQGYGYTF. The rearrangement uses TRBV6-6 and TRBJ1-2; possibly TRBD1 for D (6 bases). This CDR3 is 11 amino acids long. Per the germline V gene, CDR1 is MNHNY and CDR2 is SVGAGI (reference sequence). Deletions cut 9 bases from V and 5 bases from J, with 10 bases between.

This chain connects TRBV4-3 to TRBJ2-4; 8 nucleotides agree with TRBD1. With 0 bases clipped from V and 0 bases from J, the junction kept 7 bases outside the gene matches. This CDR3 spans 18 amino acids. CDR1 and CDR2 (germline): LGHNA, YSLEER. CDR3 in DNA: TGCGCCAGCAGCCAAGATCCCGGACAGGGACTAGCCAAAAACATTCAGTACTTC. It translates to CASSQDPGQGLAKNIQYF.

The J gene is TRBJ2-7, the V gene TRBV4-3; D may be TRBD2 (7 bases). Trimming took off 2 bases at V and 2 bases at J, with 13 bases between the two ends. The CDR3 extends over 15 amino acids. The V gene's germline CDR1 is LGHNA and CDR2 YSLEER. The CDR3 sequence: CASSQYGGPTYEQYF. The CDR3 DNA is TGCGCCAGCAGCCAATACGGGGGGCCGACCTACGAGCAGTACTTC.

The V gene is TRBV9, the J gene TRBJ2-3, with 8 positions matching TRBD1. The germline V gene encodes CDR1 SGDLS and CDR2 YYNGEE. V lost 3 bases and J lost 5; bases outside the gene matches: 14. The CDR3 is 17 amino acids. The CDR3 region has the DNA TGTGCCAGCAGCGCGGTCCTAGGTCAGGGGGCTGGAGATACGCAGTATTTT. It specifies CASSAVLGQGAGDTQYF.

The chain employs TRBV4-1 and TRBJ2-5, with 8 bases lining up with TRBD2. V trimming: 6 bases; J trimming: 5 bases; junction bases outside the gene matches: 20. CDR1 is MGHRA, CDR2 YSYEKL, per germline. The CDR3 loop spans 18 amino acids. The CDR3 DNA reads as TGCGCCAGCAGTCCTCCTGGGCTAGCGGGCTCGGAGCAGGAGACCCAGTACTTC. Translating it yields CASSPPGLAGSEQETQYF.

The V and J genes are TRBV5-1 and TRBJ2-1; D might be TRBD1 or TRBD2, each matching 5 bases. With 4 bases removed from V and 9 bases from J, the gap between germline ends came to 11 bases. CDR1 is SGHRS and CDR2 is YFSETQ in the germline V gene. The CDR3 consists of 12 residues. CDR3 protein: CASSLGDREQFF. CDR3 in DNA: TGCGCCAGCAGCCTTGGGGACCGTGAGCAGTTCTTC. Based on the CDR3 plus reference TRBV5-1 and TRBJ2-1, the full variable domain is KAGVTQTPRYLIKTRGQQVTLSCSPISGHRSVSWYQQTPGQGLQFLFEYFSETQRNKGNFPGRFSGRQFSNSRSEMNVSTLELGDSALYLCASSLGDREQFFGPGTRLTVL.

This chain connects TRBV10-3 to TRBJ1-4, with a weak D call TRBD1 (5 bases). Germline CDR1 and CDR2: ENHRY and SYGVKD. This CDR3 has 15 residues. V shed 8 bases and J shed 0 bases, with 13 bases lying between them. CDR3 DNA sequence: TGTGCCATCCGGAGGGGTGCGGCAACTAATGAAAAACTGTTTTTT. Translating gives CAIRRGAATNEKLFF.

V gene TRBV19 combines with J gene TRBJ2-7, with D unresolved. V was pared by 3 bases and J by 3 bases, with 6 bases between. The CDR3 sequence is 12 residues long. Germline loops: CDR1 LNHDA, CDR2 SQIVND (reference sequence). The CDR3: CASSMSGYEQYF. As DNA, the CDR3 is TGTGCCAGTAGTATGTCGGGCTACGAGCAGTACTTC.